These T cell receptor beta chains were read from a single sample in a study of cytomegalovirus exposure and HLA in healthy donors. The assay was immunoSEQ multiplex PCR, and TCRdb's table has in-frame clones only and misses some. The top ten clones hold around 0.99% of a sample with approximately 130,000 clones, more than 75% of them seen once. Sequenced sample: PBMCs. The receptors shown here come from a male donor in good health and CMV-seronegative. CDR3s include the opening cysteine and the closing phenylalanine or tryptophan. The order of the fields is clone size, D gene, V gene, J gene, CDR3 protein, CDR3 DNA. The D gene is left open where the match is weak. Rows give clone size only sometimes, using once, few, many, or a class for an expanded clone.

few	.	TRBV11-2	TRBJ2-2	CASSLGERTGELFF	TGTGCCAGCAGCTTAGGGGAGAGGACCGGGGAGCTGTTTTTT
.	TRBD1	TRBV11-3	TRBJ1-2	CASSATGTAHYGYTF	TGTGCCAGCAGCGCCACCGGGACAGCTCACTATGGCTACACCTTC
once	.	TRBV27	TRBJ2-3	CASSPTRTRTRQYF	TGTGCCAGCAGTCCGACCAGGACTCGGACGAGGCAGTATTTT
.	.	TRBV6-5	TRBJ2-7	CASSRDKGAYEQYF	TGTGCCAGCAGCCGGGATAAGGGGGCCTACGAGCAGTACTTC
.	.	TRBV7-2	TRBJ1-2	CASSLGGVGGYTF	TGTGCCAGCAGCTTAGGCGGGGTAGGAGGCTACACCTTC
.	.	TRBV4-3	TRBJ2-1	CASSQGNSYSYNEQFF	TGCGCCAGCAGCCAAGGTAACAGTTACTCCTACAATGAGCAGTTCTTC
.	.	TRBV11-1	TRBJ2-5	CASSFGLKETQYF	TGTGCCAGCAGCTTCGGACTGAAGGAGACCCAGTACTTC
.	.	TRBV29-1	TRBJ1-4	CSVVLSDQNEKLFF	TGCAGCGTTGTCCTGTCAGATCAAAATGAAAAACTGTTTTTT
.	.	TRBV6-5	TRBJ2-7	CASSLTGNYEQYF	TGTGCCAGCAGTTTAACAGGGAACTACGAGCAGTACTTC
.	TRBD1	TRBV9	TRBJ1-4	CASSSDRGGTNEKLFF	TGTGCCAGCAGCTCGGACAGGGGAGGAACTAATGAAAAACTGTTTTTT
.	TRBD2	TRBV30	TRBJ2-1	CAWSPLAGGLNEQFF	TGTGCCTGGAGCCCCCTAGCGGGGGGGCTCAATGAGCAGTTCTTC
.	TRBD1	TRBV5-4	TRBJ2-2	CASSLNRGGTGELFF	TGTGCCAGCAGCTTGAACAGGGGTGGCACCGGGGAGCTGTTTTTT
.	.	TRBV18	TRBJ1-5	CASSPIISNQPQHF	TGTGCCAGCTCGCCTATCATTAGCAATCAGCCCCAGCATTTT
.	TRBD1	TRBV19	TRBJ2-5	CASSIGGTGGLETQYF	TGTGCCAGTAGTATAGGGGGGACAGGGGGCTTGGAGACCCAGTACTTC
.	.	TRBV10-3	TRBJ1-1	CAISDPLTTGMNTEAFF	TGTGCCATCAGCGACCCTTTGACCACAGGGATGAACACTGAAGCTTTCTTT
few	TRBD1	TRBV4-1	TRBJ1-2	CASSFLLTGGNYGYTF	TGCGCCAGCAGCTTTCTGTTGACAGGGGGCAACTATGGCTACACCTTC
.	TRBD1	TRBV6-6	TRBJ1-6	CAGSLDRVDSPLHF	TGTGCCGGCAGCTTAGACAGGGTAGATTCACCCCTCCACTTT
.	.	TRBV7-9	TRBJ1-5	CASSSLGRGRLNQPQHF	TGTGCCAGCAGCTCCCTGGGGCGGGGACGGTTAAATCAGCCCCAGCATTTT
.	.	TRBV10-1	TRBJ1-1	CASSARAQGRGTEAFF	TGCGCCAGCAGTGCGAGGGCACAGGGAAGGGGCACTGAAGCTTTCTTT
.	.	TRBV14	TRBJ2-7	CASSLGSGSYEQYF	TGTGCCAGCAGTCTGGGATCAGGGTCCTACGAGCAGTACTTC